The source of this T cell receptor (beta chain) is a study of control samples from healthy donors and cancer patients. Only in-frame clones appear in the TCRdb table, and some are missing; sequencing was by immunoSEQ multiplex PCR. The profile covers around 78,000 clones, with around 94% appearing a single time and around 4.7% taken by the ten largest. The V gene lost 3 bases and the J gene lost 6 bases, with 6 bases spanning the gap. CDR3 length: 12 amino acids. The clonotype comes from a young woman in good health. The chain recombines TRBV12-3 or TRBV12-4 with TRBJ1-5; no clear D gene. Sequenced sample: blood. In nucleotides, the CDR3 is TGTGCCAGCAGTTTCGAATTTCAGCCCCAGCATTTT. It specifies CASSFEFQPQHF.